These 19 T cell receptor beta chains originate from one sample sequenced in a study of CD8+ T cells in alopecia areata. TCR sequencing used cDNA made by reverse transcription of extracted RNA. Profiled with immunoSEQ multiplex PCR; TCRdb holds only in-frame clones, not every one. This repertoire shows 150,000 or so clones, about 50% found once; its top ten account for approximately 20%. This specimen consisted of CD8+ T cells sorted from blood, obtained at week 0. The receptors were sampled from a human donor with alopecia areata.

The V call is TRBV6-5, the J call TRBJ1-2; perhaps TRBD1 as D (6 bases). The CDR3 is 15 residues long. V lost 5 bases and J 2 bases, leaving 15 bases between the germline ends. CDR1 MNHEY and CDR2 SVGAGI come from the germline V gene. Here the CDR3 reads CASSPTGAPNYGYTF. The CDR3 DNA follows: TGTGCCAGCAGTCCCACGGGGGCGCCGAACTATGGCTACACCTTC.

V and J are TRBV30 and TRBJ2-1; 7 nucleotides line up with TRBD1. Per the germline V gene, CDR1 is GTSNPN and CDR2 is SVGIG (reference sequence). With 0 bases clipped from V and 7 bases from J, the junction kept 6 bases outside the gene matches. This CDR3 is 14 amino acids long. CDR3 in amino acids: CAWSVGQGVNEQFF. The CDR3 DNA reads as TGTGCCTGGAGTGTAGGGCAGGGGGTGAATGAGCAGTTCTTC.

This clone has a count of ten or more. The chain joins TRBV14 to TRBJ1-6; possible D gene TRBD1, 6 bases. This CDR3 contains 15 residues. Germline CDR1 reads SGHDN; CDR2 reads FVKESK. The V and J ends lost 4 bases and 6 bases respectively, with 13 bases between them. Written as DNA, the CDR3 is TGTGCCAGCAGCCCCCGGACAGCCCTTAATTCACCCCTCCACTTT. Amino acids: CASSPRTALNSPLHF.

This chain connects TRBV7-2 to TRBJ2-7; TRBD1 agrees at 10 bases. The CDR3 loop spans 15 amino acids. Losses at the gene ends were 6 bases for V and 2 bases for J; bases not matched to a gene: 7. Germline loops: CDR1 SGHTA, CDR2 FQGNSA. CDR3 protein: CASRYPGTGAYEQYF. CDR3 nucleotide sequence: TGTGCCAGCAGATACCCCGGGACAGGGGCCTACGAGCAGTACTTC.

This chain links TRBV29-1 with TRBJ2-7; the match to TRBD1 covers 9 bases. V was clipped by 6 bases and J by 0 bases; unmatched bases: 9. Germline CDR1 SQVTM, CDR2 ANQGSEA. This CDR3 is 15 amino acids long. The CDR3 DNA is TGCAGCGTGAGGGGGACAGGGAAGAGCTCCTACGAGCAGTACTTC. Translating it yields CSVRGTGKSSYEQYF.

The rearrangement uses TRBV7-2 and TRBJ2-7; TRBD1 is a possible D gene (6 bases). This CDR3 is built from 12 residues. V gave up 5 bases and J gave up 7 bases, with 12 bases separating them. CDR1 and CDR2 (germline): SGHTA, FQGNSA. DNA for the CDR3: TGTGCCAGCAGCAGGACAGTAAGGGAGCAGTACTTC. Amino acid sequence: CASSRTVREQYF.

The V and J genes are TRBV9 and TRBJ1-1; D call uncertain. Germline-derived CDR1 and CDR2 are SGDLS and YYNGEE. There are 14 residues in the CDR3. V dropped 2 bases and J dropped 0 bases, with 8 bases sitting between them. CDR3 loop: CASSVSSMNTEAFF. CDR3 bases: TGTGCCAGCAGCGTGAGTTCTATGAACACTGAAGCTTTCTTT. Based on the CDR3 plus reference TRBV9 and TRBJ1-1, the full variable domain is DSGVTQTPKHLITATGQRVTLRCSPRSGDLSVYWYQQSLDQGLQFLIQYYNGEERAKGNILERFSAQQFPDLHSELNLSSLELGDSALYFCASSVSSMNTEAFFGQGTRLTVV.

This clone was seen repeatedly, ten times or more. CDR3 in amino acids: CASSPDRVYEQYF. For the CDR3, the DNA is TGTGCCAGCAGCCCGGACAGAGTCTACGAGCAGTACTTC. V is TRBV16 and J is TRBJ2-7, with D possibly matching TRBD1 (6 bases). The V gene's germline CDR1 is KGHSY and CDR2 FQNENV. V lost 4 bases, J lost 3 bases, and 10 bases lay in between. The CDR3 totals 13 residues. Drawing the rest from reference TRBV16 and TRBJ2-7, the complete variable domain is GEEVAQTPKHLVRGEGQKAKLYCAPIKGHSYVFWYQQVLKNEFKFLISFQNENVFDETGMPKERFSAKCLPNSPCSLEIQATKLEDSAVYFCASSPDRVYEQYFGPGTRLTVT.

Only a few counts were recorded for this clone. The chain has TRBV2 and TRBJ1-4, with no clear D. The CDR3 extends over 14 amino acids. Germline values: CDR1 SNHLY, CDR2 FYNNEI. Trimming cost V 2 bases and J 4 bases, with 8 bases left between them. The CDR3 region is CASSEIGGNEKLFF. DNA for the CDR3: TGTGCCAGCAGTGAAATTGGTGGTAATGAAAAACTGTTTTTT.

The gene calls are TRBV4-3 and TRBJ1-1; D gene uncertain. Trimming took off 0 bases at V and 7 bases at J, with 15 bases between the two ends. The germline V gene has CDR1 LGHNA and CDR2 YSLEER. The CDR3 is made up of 15 amino acids. This CDR3 is CASSQDVKTSLEAFF. In DNA form, the CDR3 reads TGCGCCAGCAGCCAAGATGTGAAGACAAGCCTTGAAGCTTTCTTT.

This clone has a handful of counts. V and J are TRBV19 and TRBJ1-1; D is unresolved. V was clipped by 3 bases and J by 5 bases, with 4 bases between them. Germline CDR1 LNHDA, CDR2 SQIVND (reference sequence). CDR3 length: 11 amino acids. CDR3 amino acids: CASSIGTEAFF. The CDR3 nucleotides read TGTGCCAGTAGTATCGGAACTGAAGCTTTCTTT. Combining the CDR3 with reference TRBV19 and TRBJ1-1 gives the whole variable domain DGGITQSPKYLFRKEGQNVTLSCEQNLNHDAMYWYRQDPGQGLRLIYYSQIVNDFQKGDIAEGYSVSREKKESFPLTVTSAQKNPTAFYLCASSIGTEAFFGQGTRLTVV.

The rearrangement links TRBV29-1 to TRBJ1-4; TRBD1 agrees at 8 bases. CDR1 is SQVTM and CDR2 is ANQGSEA in the germline V gene. The CDR3 length is 15 residues. The V and J ends lost 4 bases and 3 bases, in that order; junction bases with no gene match: 7. The CDR3 protein is CSVAGTGRANEKLFF. The DNA of the CDR3 is TGCAGCGTTGCTGGGACAGGACGAGCTAATGAAAAACTGTTTTTT.

The rearrangement uses TRBV29-1 and TRBJ2-5; perhaps TRBD1 as D (6 bases). The germline gives CDR1 SQVTM, CDR2 ANQGSEA. Trimming left V 6 bases short and J 4 bases short, with 15 bases between. The CDR3 loop spans 13 amino acids. CDR3 protein: CSVDRDKGETQYF. The CDR3 bases are TGCAGCGTGGACCGGGACAAGGGAGAGACCCAGTACTTC. Full variable domain (outside the CDR3, taken from reference TRBV29-1 and TRBJ2-5): SAVISQKPSRDICQRGTSLTIQCQVDSQVTMMFWYRQQPGQSLTLIATANQGSEATYESGFVIDKFPISRPNLTFSTLTVSNMSPEDSSIYLCSVDRDKGETQYFGPGTRLLVL.

J is TRBJ2-5 and V is TRBV5-5, with TRBD2 matching 11 bases. Germline assignment: CDR1 SGHKS and CDR2 YYEKEE (reference sequence). The CDR3 covers 14 residues. J was trimmed by 0 bases and V by 6 bases; bases with no gene match: 1. The CDR3: CASKTSGNQETQYF. The CDR3 bases are TGTGCCAGCAAGACTAGCGGGAACCAAGAGACCCAGTACTTC.

This chain links TRBV9 with TRBJ1-2; 7 nucleotides agree with TRBD1. Germline CDR1 reads SGDLS; CDR2 reads YYNGEE. V shed 3 bases, J shed 3 bases, and the junction held 11 bases outside the gene matches. The CDR3 has 16 residues. CDR3 coding DNA: TGTGCCAGCAGCGCCCGGAGGGACAGAAAGGACTATGGCTACACCTTC. Amino acid sequence: CASSARRDRKDYGYTF.

This chain joins TRBV30 and TRBJ2-1, with D perhaps given as TRBD1 or TRBD2 (5 bases each). Germline CDR1 GTSNPN, CDR2 SVGIG (reference sequence). V was clipped by 3 bases and J by 0 bases, with 9 bases between them. The CDR3 sequence is 14 residues long. The DNA of the CDR3 is TGTGCCTGGAGCCGGGACCTCTCCTACAATGAGCAGTTCTTC. It codes for CAWSRDLSYNEQFF.

This clone was found a few times. The chain combines TRBV29-1 with TRBJ1-2, with TRBD1 matching 7 bases. Germline loops: CDR1 SQVTM, CDR2 ANQGSEA. V lost 7 bases to trimming and J lost 3 bases; unmatched junction nucleotides: 8. This CDR3 has 13 residues. The CDR3 loop reads CSARQGIHYGYTF. The CDR3 DNA is TGCAGCGCTAGACAGGGAATTCACTATGGCTACACCTTC.

This clone has only a few counts. V gene TRBV7-9 combines with J gene TRBJ2-1, with a tentative D call TRBD2 (6 bases). Trimming removed 7 bases from V and 0 bases from J, with 10 bases in between. Germline V gene sequence: CDR1 SEHNR, CDR2 FQNEAQ (reference sequence). This CDR3 contains 14 residues. The CDR3: CASTEGPSYNEQFF. DNA of the CDR3: TGTGCCAGCACGGAGGGGCCCTCCTACAATGAGCAGTTCTTC. The whole variable domain, filled in from reference TRBV7-9 and TRBJ2-1, reads DTGVSQNPRHKITKRGQNVTFRCDPISEHNRLYWYRQTLGQGPEFLTYFQNEAQLEKSRLLSDRFSAERPKGSFSTLEIQRTEQGDSAMYLCASTEGPSYNEQFFGPGTRLTVL.

This chain connects TRBV4-3 to TRBJ2-3; D is possibly TRBD1 (7 bases). The germline V gene has CDR1 LGHNA and CDR2 YSLEER. The CDR3 extends over 17 amino acids. V was clipped by 4 bases and J by 1 base, with 18 bases between them. The CDR3 DNA reads TGCGCCAGCAGCCCGGGAGACAGGGAGTGGGGCACAGATACGCAGTATTTT. It translates to CASSPGDREWGTDTQYF.